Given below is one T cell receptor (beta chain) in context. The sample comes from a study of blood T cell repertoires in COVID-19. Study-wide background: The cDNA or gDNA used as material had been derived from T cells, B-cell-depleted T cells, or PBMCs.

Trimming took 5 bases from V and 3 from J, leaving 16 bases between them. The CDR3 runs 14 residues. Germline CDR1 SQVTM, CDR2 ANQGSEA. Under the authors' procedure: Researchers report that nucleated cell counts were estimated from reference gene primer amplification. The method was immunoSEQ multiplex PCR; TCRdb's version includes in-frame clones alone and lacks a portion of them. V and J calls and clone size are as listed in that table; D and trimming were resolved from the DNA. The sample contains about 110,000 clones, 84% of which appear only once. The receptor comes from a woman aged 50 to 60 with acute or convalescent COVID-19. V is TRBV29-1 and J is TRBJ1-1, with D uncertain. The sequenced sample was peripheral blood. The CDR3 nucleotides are TGCAGCGTTCAGCGATCAGTTCGTGACACTGAAGCTTTCTTT. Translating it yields CSVQRSVRDTEAFF. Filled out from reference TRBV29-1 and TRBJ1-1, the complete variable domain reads SAVISQKPSRDICQRGTSLTIQCQVDSQVTMMFWYRQQPGQSLTLIATANQGSEATYESGFVIDKFPISRPNLTFSTLTVSNMSPEDSSIYLCSVQRSVRDTEAFFGQGTRLTVV.